What follows is one T cell receptor beta chain and its context. The CDR3 has 15 amino acids. Trimming at V came to 2 bases and at J to 3 bases, leaving 4 bases not matched to a gene. In germline, CDR1 is SGHRS, CDR2 YFSETQ. The record originates from a study of blood T cell repertoires in COVID-19. Study as a whole: Specimens from acute and convalescent COVID-19 originated in the United States, Italy and Spain. From T cells, B-cell-depleted T cells, or PBMCs came the material, which was cDNA or gDNA.

The protocol was immunoSEQ multiplex PCR, while the TCRdb copy is restricted to in-frame clones and leaves out a portion. The sample records fewer than 120,000 clones, approximately 82% being singletons. V and J are TRBV5-1 and TRBJ2-4; 8 positions agree with TRBD1. What was sequenced was peripheral blood. The source is a woman over 75 with acute or convalescent COVID-19. Here the CDR3 reads CASSLQGDGKNIQYF. The CDR3 nucleotides read TGCGCCAGCAGCTTACAGGGGGATGGCAAAAACATTCAGTACTTC.